This passage covers 9 T cell receptor beta chains from one sample sequenced in a study of tumor-infiltrating lymphocytes in primary liver carcinoma. Unsorted bulk tissue (roughly 18-32 mg) underwent RNA and DNA co-extraction. Making TCR beta cDNA involved 400 to 600 ng total RNA and a constant-region primer. What produced the TCR beta libraries was three nested multiplex PCR rounds using slightly modified ARM-PCR. TRBV1-TRBV30 forward and Cbeta reverse primers drove the first two roughly 10-cycle rounds. Via MiXCR, TCRdb re-called the multiplex PCR reads, giving one row per CDR3 protein. The profile shows 90,000 to 150,000 distinct CDR3 sequences, 55% to 70% of them singletons. Material for sequencing was tumor-adjacent normal liver tissue. The origin of the receptors is a woman aged 55-75 years with primary liver carcinoma and hepatitis B virus infection.

As regards this clonotype: The CDR3 carries no conserved terminal phenylalanine or tryptophan, so it likely arises from a read error. The chain combines TRBV7-9 with TRBJ2-6; D may correspond to TRBD1 or TRBD2 (5 bases each). The V gene's germline CDR1 is SEHNR and CDR2 FQNEAQ (reference sequence). The CDR3 covers 17 residues. CDR3 nucleotides: TGTGCCAGCAGCTTAAGATTGAGGGCCTCTGGGGCCAGCGTCCTGACTGTC. Protein: CASSLRLRASGASVLTV.

Concerning this clonotype itself: A junction boundary mismatches the germline segment, possibly from a read error. The chain employs TRBV11-2 and TRBJ1-4, with D hard to call. CDR3 length: 17 amino acids. CDR1 is SGHAT and CDR2 is FQNNGV in the germline V gene. This CDR3 is CVSSLQRTRQTNEKLFF. In DNA, the CDR3 is TGTGTCAGCAGCTTACAACGAACAAGGCAAACTAATGAAAAACTGTTTTTC.

The CDR3 DNA sequence: TGTGCCAGCAGCTTAACATCGGGAGCAGGAGGCTACGAGCAGTACTTC. This codes for CASSLTSGAGGYEQYF. The chain employs TRBV11-2 and TRBJ2-7; D perhaps matches TRBD2 (6 bases). The V end lost 2 bases, the J end lost 3 bases, and 17 bases lay between the germline ends. The CDR3 has 16 amino acids. Per germline, CDR1 SGHAT and CDR2 FQNNGV.

Worth noting for this clonotype: Germline is not matched at one junction end, which may reflect a read error. The chain recombines TRBV11-2 with TRBJ2-4; tentative D call: TRBD1 (6 bases). The CDR3 consists of 15 residues. The germline V gene encodes CDR1 SGHAT and CDR2 FQNNGV. DNA of the CDR3: TGTGGCAGCAGCCTCCTTACAGGGTCCAAAAATATTCAGTATTTC. It is translated as CGSSLLTGSKNIQYF.

This chain connects TRBV11-2 to TRBJ2-5; 9 bases are shared with TRBD1. V lost 2 bases to trimming and J lost 14 bases; unmatched junction nucleotides: 15. CDR1 and CDR2 (germline): SGHAT, FQNNGV. This CDR3 is 15 amino acids long. The CDR3 DNA is TGTGCCAGCAGCTTAAGGACAGGGGAAGGGGAGACCCTATACTTC. It codes for CASSLRTGEGETLYF. The whole variable domain, filled in from reference TRBV11-2 and TRBJ2-5, reads EAGVAQSPRYKIIEKRQSVAFWCNPISGHATLYWYQQILGQGPKLLIQFQNNGVVDDSQLPKDRFSAERLKGVDSTLKIQPAKLEDSAVYLCASSLRTGEGETLYFGPGTRLLVL.

A word on this clonotype: Germline is not matched at one junction end, which may reflect a read error. The V gene is TRBV10-2, the J gene TRBJ1-5; D possibly corresponds to TRBD1 (5 bases). The CDR3 runs 16 residues. Germline V lookup: CDR1 WSHSY, CDR2 SAAADI. The CDR3 is CVSSAGSGRHNKPQHF. As DNA, the CDR3 is TGCGTCAGTAGTGCGGGTTCAGGGAGGCACAATAAGCCCCAGCATTTT.

This clonotype occurred a few times. Possible read error: a much larger clone is one base away. This chain uses TRBV7-8 with TRBJ2-5; 8 bases agree with TRBD2. This CDR3 is 15 amino acids long. CDR1 SGHVS and CDR2 FQNEAQ come from the germline V gene. The CDR3 reads CASSAWREARETQCF. CDR3 bases: TGTGCCAGCAGCGCATGGCGGGAGGCTAGGGAGACCCAGTGCTTC.

Worth noting for this clonotype: A read error is possible here, since a much larger clone lies one base away. The rearrangement uses TRBV30 and TRBJ1-5, with D unclear. V shed 4 bases and J shed 4 bases, with 11 bases lying between them. The germline V gene has CDR1 GTSNPN and CDR2 SVGIG (reference sequence). CDR3 size: 13 residues. The CDR3 is CAWNGRANQPQHF. The CDR3 region has the DNA TGTGCCTGGAACGGGAGAGCGAATCAGCCCCAGCATTTT. Full variable domain (outside the CDR3, taken from reference TRBV30 and TRBJ1-5): SQTIHQWPATLVQPVGSPLSLECTVEGTSNPNLYWYRQAAGRGLQLLFYSVGIGQISSEVPQNLSASRPQDRQFILSSKKLLLSDSGFYLCAWNGRANQPQHFGDGTRLSIL.

With regard to this clonotype: At one boundary the junction diverges from the germline segment, which might be a read error. V gene TRBV7-9 combines with J gene TRBJ2-7, with no clear D. The CDR3 sequence is 12 residues long. Germline V gene data show CDR1 as SEHNR and CDR2 as FQNEAQ (reference sequence). The CDR3 loop reads CASSLGSYEQYF. The CDR3 bases are TGTGCCAGCAGCCTCGGCTCATACGAGCAATACTTC.